This T cell receptor (beta chain) was identified during a study of naive and memory T cell subsets listed by TCRdb under 2017. In the study overall: According to the figure summarizing the samples, there were around ten blood donors, 7 tuberculin skin test biopsies and 3 saline control biopsies. PCR2 was typically performed as a SYBR Green qPCR that was stopped at a set threshold, although end-point PCR (around 6 cycles) could be used instead for low-input samples. The full study reports these points: The RNA-based method was acknowledged to be potentially sensitive to changes in TCR transcripts with T cell activation and differentiation.

To prepare the library, 5' RACE was applied. The ligated cDNA was amplified by four rounds of PCR, in which nested alpha and beta constant region primers were used together with the SP2 primer. TCR RNA was reverse transcribed with SuperScript IV using alpha and beta constant region primers for the blood and skin samples. An oligonucleotide carrying the Illumina SP2 primer and a UMI was ligated to the cDNA 3' end using T4 RNA ligase 1. The 12-nucleotide UMI consisted of two random hexamers with an eight-base spacer between the hexamers to prevent hairpin formation. From the second PCR onward, TCR alpha and beta chain libraries were processed separately, and dual indexing was applied for multiplexing. After pooling, the indexed libraries were analyzed by capillary electrophoresis and sequenced on either an Illumina MiSeq or NextSeq. PhiX DNA at about 4.5-8% was spiked into libraries to increase base diversity and improve cluster recognition. The study's processing was this. Demultiplexor extracted UMIs from read 2, combined them with read 1 TCR sequence, and split reads by sample indices. V and J genes and V-J junctions were identified by Decombinator, which gave every TCR a five-part identifier that included V and J deletions. Collapsinator relied on UMIs to correct both sequencing errors and PCR amplification heterogeneity, producing a UMI-based abundance for each TCR. CDR3Translator turned identifiers into nucleotide sequence, translated the nucleotide sequence into amino acids, and pulled out CDR3 regions based on terminal motifs. After normalization to the amount of input RNA, the error-corrected alpha and beta TCR counts from blood and from skin were compared. Through fastp at Q25 and MiXCR, TCRdb rebuilt clones from the public reads, retaining in-frame beta chains. Rows with a matching CDR3 protein are joined into one entry that keeps the most common DNA and genes. Clone size and V and J calls follow TCRdb, not the original study. Here the sample has 57,000 or so distinct CDR3 sequences; more than 7% occur a single time. The ten largest clones represent almost 10% of the sample.

From cysteine to phenylalanine, the CDR3 is 17 amino acids long. Only CDR3 DNA remains: 51 bases, in frame from the first base. Here V drops 6 bases and J drops 3 bases, and the junction holds 13 bases not matched to any gene. CDR1 and CDR2 (SNHLY, FYNNEI) derive from the germline V gene. In regard to this clonotype: There is no known antigen for this receptor. Qualities for individual bases were not recorded, and no much larger clone is one base off.

A robust, sensitive protocol for the amplification, sequencing and analysis of TCRs was described in the study, in which 3' ligation of a UMI-containing oligonucleotide to TCR cDNA was used. For whole blood analysis, 2.5 ml of peripheral blood was drawn from adult healthy volunteers into Tempus tubes, and RNA was extracted according to the manufacturer's instructions. Total RNA was used without cell sorting and was treated with RQ1 DNase before reverse transcription, with a target input of roughly 1 to 1000 ng. Skin biopsy and whole blood libraries were made to test pipeline robustness in samples where T cells form a minority population.

This sequence was found in a male donor in good health. The rearranged segments are TRBV2 and TRBJ1-5; TRBD1 lines up with 8 middle nucleotides. The CDR3 reads as follows: CASSGQGLVLDNQPQHF. The nucleotide sequence reads as follows: TGTGCCAGCAGCGGACAGGGTCTCGTCCTTGACAATCAGCCCCAGCATTTT.